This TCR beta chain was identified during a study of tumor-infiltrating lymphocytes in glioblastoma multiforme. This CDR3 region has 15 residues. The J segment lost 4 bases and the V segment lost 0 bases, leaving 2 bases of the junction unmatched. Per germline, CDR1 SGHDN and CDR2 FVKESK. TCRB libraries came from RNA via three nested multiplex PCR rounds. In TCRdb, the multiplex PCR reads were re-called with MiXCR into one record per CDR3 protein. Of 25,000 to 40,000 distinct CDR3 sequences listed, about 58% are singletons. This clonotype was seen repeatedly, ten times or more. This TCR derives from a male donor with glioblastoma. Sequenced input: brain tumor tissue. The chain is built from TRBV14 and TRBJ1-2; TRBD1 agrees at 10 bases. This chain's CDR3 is CASSQETGGTYGYTF. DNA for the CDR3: TGTGCCAGCAGCCAAGAGACAGGGGGCACCTATGGCTACACCTTC.